This T cell receptor (beta chain) was documented in a study of regulatory T cells in long-lasting Graves disease. Study at large: New Graves' disease cases had less than 3 months of antithyroid drugs.

Time point noted: newly diagnosed GD, antithyroid drugs for less than 3 months. The TCR library was made from RNA extracted from PBMCs. Concerning this clonotype itself: Its specificity is unknown.

Researchers made TCR beta libraries by using iRepertoire HTBI primers and running Arm-PCR on CDR3 regions. Using its own MiXCR run on the multiplex PCR reads, TCRdb lists one record per CDR3 protein. The repertoire includes 450,000 to 600,000 distinct CDR3 sequences, about 17% of them detected once, and approximately 12% sits in the top ten. V was pared by 4 bases and J by 7 bases, with 4 bases of the junction left unmatched. This CDR3 has 13 residues. Germline V gene lookup returns CDR1 SQVTM and CDR2 ANQGSEA. Regarding the study as a whole: TRBV28, TRBJ1-2 and TRBJ2-5 were segments that persistent disease favored.

These same data were also listed under a study on T cells in Graves' hyperthyroidism and ophthalmopathy. That paper adds: In patients aged 18 to 65, hyperthyroidism was newly diagnosed, with duration under 2 months. Most expanded thyroid clonotypes above 0.001 also appeared in blood.

The chain joins TRBV29-1 to TRBJ2-2; 9 nucleotides match TRBD2. This material consisted of peripheral blood mononuclear cells (PBMCs), taken at new diagnosis, from a patient treated with antithyroid drugs. This TCR came from a man aged 35 to 55 with Graves disease. This CDR3 is CSVGRAGGGELFF. The CDR3 nucleotides read TGCAGCGTTGGGCGAGCGGGAGGCGGGGAGCTGTTTTTT.